The rows below give T cell receptor beta chains drawn from one sample of a study of OX40 agonist ivuxolimab in advanced cancers. Using immunoSEQ multiplex PCR, the repertoire was profiled, and TCRdb retains in-frame clones only, with some absent. The repertoire holds 95,000 to 150,000 clones, 80% to 95% seen once, with about 0.81% in the top ten. Sequenced material: CD4+ or CD8+ T cells sorted from blood, taken in a trial of the OX40 agonist ivuxolimab. The source is an adult with an advanced solid tumor such as melanoma, head and neck, liver or kidney cancer. CDR3s include the opening cysteine and the closing phenylalanine or tryptophan. A D gene is named only where the DNA matches it firmly. Expanded clones get a size class; other rows say once, few or many, or leave the size out.

j_gene,d_gene,abundance,v_gene,CDR3aa,CDR3nt
TRBJ1-4,.,.,TRBV7-8,CASSPRRDEKLFF,TGTGCCAGCAGCCCCCGCCGGGATGAAAAACTGTTTTTT
TRBJ2-1,TRBD1,.,TRBV28,CASSLRTGPNEQFF,TGTGCCAGCAGTTTGCGGACAGGGCCGAATGAGCAGTTCTTC
TRBJ1-6,.,.,TRBV18,CASSLRDSSSYNSPLHF,TGTGCCAGCTCACTCCGGGACTCTAGCTCCTATAATTCACCCCTCCACTTT
TRBJ2-1,.,.,TRBV5-1,CASRGESGGSYNEQFF,TGCGCCAGCAGAGGGGAGTCGGGTGGTTCCTACAATGAGCAGTTCTTC
TRBJ2-3,.,.,TRBV7-2,CASSLVGGGAKDTQYF,TGTGCCAGCAGCTTAGTTGGAGGGGGCGCGAAAGATACGCAGTATTTT
TRBJ2-7,.,.,TRBV6-6,CASSYSAYEQYF,TGTGCCAGCAGTTACTCAGCCTACGAGCAGTACTTC
TRBJ2-1,.,.,TRBV7-3,CASSLGWEADEQFF,TGTGCCAGCAGCTTAGGGTGGGAGGCGGATGAGCAGTTCTTC
TRBJ1-2,TRBD1,few,TRBV28,CASSLLDREGYTF,TGTGCCAGCAGTTTACTGGACAGGGAGGGCTACACCTTC
TRBJ2-1,TRBD2,.,TRBV5-1,CASSLGLAGDDEQFF,TGCGCCAGCAGCTTGGGACTAGCGGGAGACGATGAGCAGTTCTTC
TRBJ1-1,.,.,TRBV19,CASSNWAMNTEAFF,TGTGCCAGTAGTAATTGGGCTATGAACACTGAAGCTTTCTTT
TRBJ2-1,.,.,TRBV6-4,CASSASIAYNEQFF,TGTGCCAGCAGTGCCTCGATTGCCTACAATGAGCAGTTCTTC
TRBJ2-5,TRBD1,.,TRBV5-4,CASSSSRDRGAETQYF,TGTGCCAGCAGCTCGAGTCGGGACAGGGGGGCGGAGACCCAGTACTTC
TRBJ1-1,.,.,TRBV7-9,CASGIGTIMNTEAFF,TGTGCCAGCGGAATAGGGACAATCATGAACACTGAAGCTTTCTTT
TRBJ2-2,.,.,TRBV4-3,CASSSRGTDGELFF,TGCGCCAGCAGCTCCCGGGGCACAGACGGGGAGCTGTTTTTT
TRBJ2-1,.,.,TRBV6-4,CASSDELTYNEQFF,TGTGCCAGCAGTGACGAACTAACATACAATGAGCAGTTCTTC
TRBJ1-1,.,.,TRBV9,CASSASPVGLNTEAFF,TGTGCCAGCAGCGCGAGTCCGGTAGGCTTGAACACTGAAGCTTTCTTT
TRBJ1-1,.,.,TRBV5-4,CASSLGGGRTEAFF,TGTGCCAGCAGCTTGGGGGGGGGTCGAACTGAAGCTTTCTTT
TRBJ2-7,.,.,TRBV5-8,CASADSSSYEQYF,TGTGCCAGCGCAGACTCCAGCTCCTACGAGCAGTACTTC
TRBJ2-3,.,once,TRBV14,CASSQVMPDTQYF,TGTGCCAGCAGCCAAGTCATGCCAGATACGCAGTATTTT
TRBJ1-1,.,.,TRBV19,CASSPREGVFGRYKNTEAFF,TGTGCCAGTAGTCCCCGGGAGGGGGTTTTTGGTCGTTATAAGAACACTGAAGCTTTCTTT
TRBJ1-2,.,.,TRBV5-4,CASSRASPGTSYGYTF,TGTGCCAGCAGCCGGGCGTCCCCAGGGACTTCTTATGGCTACACCTTC
TRBJ2-5,.,once,TRBV27,CASGRNWRETQYF,TGTGCCAGCGGTCGTAACTGGCGGGAGACCCAGTACTTC
TRBJ1-1,.,.,TRBV7-2,CASSYGQKNTEAFF,TGTGCCAGCAGCTATGGACAGAAGAACACTGAAGCTTTCTTT
TRBJ2-7,.,.,TRBV28,CASSLGSYEQYF,TGTGCCAGCAGTTTGGGCAGCTACGAGCAGTACTTC